This T cell receptor beta chain was sequenced for a study of cytomegalovirus exposure and HLA in healthy donors. Study details: Around 79 million unique TCRs, all from HLA-typed donors, were included in an early release of the data. There were 350 to 450 genotyped donors. Of these, 81% fell in the genetic ancestry cluster associated with self-reported Caucasian donors.

The CDR3 is made up of 16 amino acids. Per the germline V gene, CDR1 is SGHVS and CDR2 is FQNEAQ. Trimming removed 2 bases at V and 5 bases at J, with 16 bases between. In the PCR, 60 Vbeta and 13 Jbeta primers were used. Assay used: immunoSEQ multiplex PCR; TCRdb lists only in-frame clones, some missing. The sample lists 93,000 or so clones, just under 85% seen once, with roughly 5.3% in the top ten. The clonotype originates from a woman younger than 30 in good health and CMV-seropositive. V is TRBV7-8 and J is TRBJ2-1; a weak D match, TRBD2 (5 bases). The sample was PBMCs. CDR3 bases: TGTGCCAGCAGCTTATACCAAGCGGCGAATGACAATGAGCAGTTCTTC. Encoded protein: CASSLYQAANDNEQFF.